The rows below give T cell receptor beta chains drawn from one sample of a study of T cell responses to AZD1222 COVID-19 vaccine. Only in-frame clones appear in the TCRdb table, and some are missing; sequencing was by immunoSEQ multiplex PCR. The table records 110,000 to 150,000 clones, roughly 92% of them present only once. Sequencing was performed on peripheral blood, taken on day 0 of AZD1222 vaccination. The receptor source for this set is an adult in good health. CDR3s include the opening cysteine and the closing phenylalanine or tryptophan. The order of the fields is CDR3 protein, CDR3 DNA, D gene, V gene, J gene, clone size. The D gene is left open where the match is weak. Rows give clone size only sometimes, using once, few, many, or a class for an expanded clone.

CDR3 protein: CASSEARGTEAFF
CDR3 DNA: TGTGCCAGCAGTGAAGCGCGGGGCACTGAAGCTTTCTTT
D gene: .
V gene: TRBV6-1
J gene: TRBJ1-1
clone size: .

CDR3 protein: CASSELGYRAPIQYF
CDR3 DNA: TGTGCCAGCAGTGAATTAGGCTACAGGGCGCCCATTCAGTACTTC
D gene: .
V gene: TRBV6-1
J gene: TRBJ2-4
clone size: .

CDR3 protein: CASHPNRGNTEAFF
CDR3 DNA: TGTGCCAGTCATCCTAATCGGGGTAACACTGAAGCTTTCTTT
D gene: .
V gene: TRBV11-2
J gene: TRBJ1-1
clone size: .

CDR3 protein: CASSLRGELFF
CDR3 DNA: TGTGCCAGCAGCCTAAGGGGGGAGCTGTTTTTT
D gene: .
V gene: TRBV7-9
J gene: TRBJ2-2
clone size: .

CDR3 protein: CATSRDRTPREQYF
CDR3 DNA: TGTGCCACCAGCAGAGATAGGACCCCTCGGGAGCAGTACTTC
D gene: .
V gene: TRBV15
J gene: TRBJ2-7
clone size: .

CDR3 protein: CASILAELNTEAFF
CDR3 DNA: TGTGCCAGCATCTTGGCGGAACTAAACACTGAAGCTTTCTTT
D gene: .
V gene: TRBV28
J gene: TRBJ1-1
clone size: .

CDR3 protein: CASSPGGGGNTIYF
CDR3 DNA: TGTGCCAGCAGCCCAGGGGGCGGTGGAAACACCATATATTTT
D gene: TRBD1
V gene: TRBV5-4
J gene: TRBJ1-3
clone size: .

CDR3 protein: CAWSPDSVTEAFF
CDR3 DNA: TGTGCCTGGAGTCCTGACAGCGTCACTGAAGCTTTCTTT
D gene: .
V gene: TRBV30
J gene: TRBJ1-1
clone size: .

CDR3 protein: CAWSSGQGIYTF
CDR3 DNA: TGTGCCTGGAGTTCGGGACAGGGGATTTACACCTTC
D gene: TRBD1
V gene: TRBV30
J gene: TRBJ1-2
clone size: .

CDR3 protein: CASSSDANTEAFF
CDR3 DNA: TGTGCCAGCAGCTCGGACGCGAACACTGAAGCTTTCTTT
D gene: .
V gene: TRBV7-9
J gene: TRBJ1-1
clone size: .

CDR3 protein: CASSLSQGERGYTF
CDR3 DNA: TGCGCCAGCAGTCTCTCCCAGGGGGAGCGTGGCTACACCTTC
D gene: TRBD1
V gene: TRBV4-1
J gene: TRBJ1-2
clone size: .

CDR3 protein: CASKSSTADGYTF
CDR3 DNA: TGCGCCAGCAAATCCTCAACCGCCGATGGCTACACCTTC
D gene: .
V gene: TRBV5-1
J gene: TRBJ1-2
clone size: once

CDR3 protein: CASSLQGRGHEQYF
CDR3 DNA: TGTGCCAGCAGCCTACAGGGGAGGGGCCACGAGCAGTACTTC
D gene: .
V gene: TRBV5-4
J gene: TRBJ2-7
clone size: .

CDR3 protein: CASRRPGANYGYTF
CDR3 DNA: TGTGCCAGCAGACGGCCAGGCGCTAACTATGGCTACACCTTC
D gene: .
V gene: TRBV6-5
J gene: TRBJ1-2
clone size: once

CDR3 protein: CASSFIFGSGTDTQYF
CDR3 DNA: TGTGCCAGCAGTTTCATCTTTGGGAGTGGCACAGATACGCAGTATTTT
D gene: .
V gene: TRBV27
J gene: TRBJ2-3
clone size: .

CDR3 protein: CASTDRDTEAFF
CDR3 DNA: TGCGCCAGCACCGACAGGGACACTGAAGCTTTCTTT
D gene: TRBD1
V gene: TRBV10-2
J gene: TRBJ1-1
clone size: .

CDR3 protein: CASSQLTGSWYGYTF
CDR3 DNA: TGTGCCAGCAGCCAATTGACAGGGAGTTGGTATGGCTACACCTTC
D gene: TRBD1
V gene: TRBV3-1/TRBV3-2
J gene: TRBJ1-2
clone size: .

CDR3 protein: CATSRRGRNTEAFF
CDR3 DNA: TGTGCCACCAGCAGACGGGGGCGGAACACTGAAGCTTTCTTT
D gene: .
V gene: TRBV15
J gene: TRBJ1-1
clone size: .

CDR3 protein: CASSLGGRGTEAFF
CDR3 DNA: TGTGCCAGCAGCTTAGGAGGGAGGGGGACTGAAGCTTTCTTT
D gene: .
V gene: TRBV7-8
J gene: TRBJ1-1
clone size: once

CDR3 protein: CASGEANEKLFF
CDR3 DNA: TGTGCTAGTGGCGAGGCTAATGAAAAACTGTTTTTT
D gene: .
V gene: TRBV12-5
J gene: TRBJ1-4
clone size: few

CDR3 protein: CASSQTGTGSSPLHF
CDR3 DNA: TGTGCCAGTAGTCAGACCGGGACAGGGAGTTCACCCCTCCACTTT
D gene: TRBD1
V gene: TRBV19
J gene: TRBJ1-6
clone size: .

CDR3 protein: CASTNAGYYGYTF
CDR3 DNA: TGTGCCAGCACCAACGCGGGGTACTATGGCTACACCTTC
D gene: .
V gene: TRBV6-5
J gene: TRBJ1-2
clone size: .

CDR3 protein: CASSLGQGIGYTF
CDR3 DNA: TGTGCCAGCAGTTTGGGACAGGGGATAGGCTACACCTTC
D gene: TRBD1
V gene: TRBV28
J gene: TRBJ1-2
clone size: .

CDR3 protein: CASGGTRGDTQYF
CDR3 DNA: TGTGCCAGCGGGGGGACTAGGGGGGATACGCAGTATTTT
D gene: TRBD2
V gene: TRBV2
J gene: TRBJ2-3
clone size: once

CDR3 protein: CASSLDAREAGELFF
CDR3 DNA: TGTGCCAGCAGCTTAGACGCCAGGGAGGCCGGGGAGCTGTTTTTT
D gene: .
V gene: TRBV7-2
J gene: TRBJ2-2
clone size: .

CDR3 protein: CATQGADQPQHF
CDR3 DNA: TGTGCCACTCAGGGGGCGGATCAGCCCCAGCATTTT
D gene: TRBD1
V gene: TRBV24-1
J gene: TRBJ1-5
clone size: .

CDR3 protein: CASSQPPDIYGYTF
CDR3 DNA: TGTGCCAGCAGCCAACCTCCAGATATCTATGGCTACACCTTC
D gene: .
V gene: TRBV3-1/TRBV3-2
J gene: TRBJ1-2
clone size: .

CDR3 protein: CASSEASSGIPYNEQFF
CDR3 DNA: TGTGCCAGCAGTGAAGCGTCTAGCGGGATCCCCTACAATGAGCAGTTCTTC
D gene: TRBD2
V gene: TRBV6-1
J gene: TRBJ2-1
clone size: .

CDR3 protein: CASSPGQSYEQYF
CDR3 DNA: TGTGCCAGCAGCCCCGGACAAAGCTACGAGCAGTACTTC
D gene: .
V gene: TRBV7-9
J gene: TRBJ2-7
clone size: .